This T cell receptor (beta chain) was sequenced during a study of blood T cell repertoires in COVID-19. The wider study: Sample material is recorded as cDNA or gDNA derived from T cells, B-cell-depleted T cells, or PBMCs.

CDR3 length: 15 amino acids. V was cut by 1 base and J by 7 bases, with 16 bases left in between. Per the germline V gene, CDR1 is MGHRA and CDR2 is YSYEKL. Original methodology: From reference gene primer amplification, estimates of nucleated cell counts were derived. Profiled with immunoSEQ multiplex PCR; TCRdb holds only in-frame clones, not every one. The V and J calls and the clone size are those of that table, but D and trimming were determined from the DNA. The data contain about 200,000 clones, 85% to 90% of them singletons. Input material: peripheral blood. The genes are TRBV4-1 and TRBJ1-2; TRBD1 might be the D (5 bases). The clonotype originates from a man aged 18-30 years with active or convalescent COVID-19. The CDR3 sequence: CASSQVGYGGGGYTF. The CDR3 coding sequence is TGCGCCAGCAGCCAAGTAGGGTACGGGGGAGGTGGCTACACCTTC.